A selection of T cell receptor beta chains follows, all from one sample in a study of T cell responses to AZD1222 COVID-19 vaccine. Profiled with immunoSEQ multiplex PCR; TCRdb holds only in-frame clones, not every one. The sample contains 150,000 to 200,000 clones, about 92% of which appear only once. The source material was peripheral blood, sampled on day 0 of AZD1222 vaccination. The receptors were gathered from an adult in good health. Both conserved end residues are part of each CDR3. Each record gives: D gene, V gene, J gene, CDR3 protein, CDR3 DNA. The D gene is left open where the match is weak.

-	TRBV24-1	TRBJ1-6	CATSDPYITHCSDSPLHF	TGTGCCACCAGTGATCCCTACATTACACATTGCAGCGATTCACCCCTCCACTTT
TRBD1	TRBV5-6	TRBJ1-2	CASSVTGTEGNYGYTF	TGTGCCAGCAGCGTTACCGGGACAGAGGGGAACTATGGCTACACCTTC
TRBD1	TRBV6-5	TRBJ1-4	CASSYSSGQGRVKLFF	TGTGCCAGCAGTTACTCGAGCGGACAGGGAAGGGTAAAACTGTTTTTT
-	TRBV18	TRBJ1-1	CASSPVAGDEAFF	TGTGCCAGCTCACCAGTGGCAGGGGATGAAGCTTTCTTT
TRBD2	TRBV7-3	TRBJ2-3	CASSISGDTDTQYF	TGTGCCAGCAGCATTAGCGGGGACACAGATACGCAGTATTTT
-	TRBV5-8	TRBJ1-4	CASIDSSTNEKLFF	TGTGCCAGCATTGACAGTTCAACTAATGAAAAACTGTTTTTT
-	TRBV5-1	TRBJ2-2	CASSLVTTNTGELFF	TGCGCCAGCAGCTTGGTGACAACGAACACCGGGGAGCTGTTTTTT
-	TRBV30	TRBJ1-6	CAWSVSGNSPLHF	TGTGCCTGGAGTGTATCCGGGAATTCACCCCTCCACTTT
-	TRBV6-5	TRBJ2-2	CAGALTGELFF	TGTGCAGGGGCGCTGACCGGGGAGCTGTTTTTT
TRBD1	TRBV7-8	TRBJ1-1	CASSSRTGARMNTEAFF	TGTGCCAGCAGCTCAAGGACAGGGGCTCGAATGAACACTGAAGCTTTCTTT
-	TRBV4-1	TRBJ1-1	CASRHPREGSTEAFF	TGCGCCAGCAGACACCCCAGGGAGGGTAGCACTGAAGCTTTCTTT
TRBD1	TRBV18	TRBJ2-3	CASSPPGQGSPVGKQYF	TGTGCCAGCTCACCTCCGGGACAGGGGTCCCCGGTCGGGAAGCAGTATTTT
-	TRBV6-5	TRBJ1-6	CASSRKPGQSDPLHF	TGTGCCAGCAGTCGGAAACCGGGCCAATCAGACCCCCTCCACTTT
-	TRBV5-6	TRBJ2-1	CASSLKRREQFF	TGTGCCAGCAGCTTGAAACGACGAGAGCAGTTCTTC
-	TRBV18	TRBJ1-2	CASSPNLAGLYGYTF	TGTGCCAGCTCACCGAACCTGGCAGGCCTCTATGGCTACACCTTC
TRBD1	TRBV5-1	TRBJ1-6	CASSFDRGYSPLHF	TGCGCCAGCAGCTTTGACAGGGGTTATTCACCCCTCCACTTT
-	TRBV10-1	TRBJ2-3	CASSGAGTTDTQYF	TGCGCCAGCAGTGGCGCGGGAACTACAGATACGCAGTATTTT
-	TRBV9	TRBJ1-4	CASSAPGRVEKLFF	TGTGCCAGCAGCGCCCCCGGGCGGGTTGAAAAACTGTTTTTT
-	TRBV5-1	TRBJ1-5	CASSLGDLGQPQHF	TGCGCCAGCAGCTTGGGGGATTTGGGACAGCCCCAGCATTTT
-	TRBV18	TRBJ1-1	CASSPPGDVNTEAFF	TGTGCCAGCTCACCACCCGGGGACGTGAACACTGAAGCTTTCTTT
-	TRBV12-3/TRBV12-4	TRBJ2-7	CASSSSPNYEQYF	TGTGCCAGCAGTTCCTCACCGAACTACGAGCAGTACTTC
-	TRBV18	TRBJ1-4	CASSPRQGRNEKLFF	TGTGCCAGCTCACCACGGCAGGGGCGAAATGAAAAACTGTTTTTT
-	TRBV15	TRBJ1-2	CATSRTGQTNYGYTF	TGTGCCACCAGCAGAACAGGACAGACAAACTATGGCTACACCTTC
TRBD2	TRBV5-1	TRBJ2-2	CASSLRGLAPGELFF	TGCGCCAGCAGCTTGCGGGGACTAGCTCCCGGGGAGCTGTTTTTT
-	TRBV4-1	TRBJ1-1	CASSQDSGAMNTEAFF	TGCGCCAGCAGCCAAGATTCGGGTGCGATGAACACTGAAGCTTTCTTT
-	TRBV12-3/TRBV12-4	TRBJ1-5	CASSLTARQPQHF	TGTGCCAGCAGTTTAACGGCCCGGCAGCCCCAGCATTTT